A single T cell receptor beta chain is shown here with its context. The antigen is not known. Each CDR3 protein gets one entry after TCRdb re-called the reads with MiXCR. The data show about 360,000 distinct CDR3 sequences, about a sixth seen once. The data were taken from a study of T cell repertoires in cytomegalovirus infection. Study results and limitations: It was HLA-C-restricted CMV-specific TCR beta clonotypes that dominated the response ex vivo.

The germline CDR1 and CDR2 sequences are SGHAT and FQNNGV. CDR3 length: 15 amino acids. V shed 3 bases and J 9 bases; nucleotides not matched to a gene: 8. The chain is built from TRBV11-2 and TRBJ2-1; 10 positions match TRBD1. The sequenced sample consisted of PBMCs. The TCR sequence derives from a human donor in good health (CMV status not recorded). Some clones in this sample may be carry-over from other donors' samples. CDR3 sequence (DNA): TGTGCCAGCAGCTTCCGGGACAGGGGCCTCGGTGAGCAGTTCTTC. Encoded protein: CASSFRDRGLGEQFF.